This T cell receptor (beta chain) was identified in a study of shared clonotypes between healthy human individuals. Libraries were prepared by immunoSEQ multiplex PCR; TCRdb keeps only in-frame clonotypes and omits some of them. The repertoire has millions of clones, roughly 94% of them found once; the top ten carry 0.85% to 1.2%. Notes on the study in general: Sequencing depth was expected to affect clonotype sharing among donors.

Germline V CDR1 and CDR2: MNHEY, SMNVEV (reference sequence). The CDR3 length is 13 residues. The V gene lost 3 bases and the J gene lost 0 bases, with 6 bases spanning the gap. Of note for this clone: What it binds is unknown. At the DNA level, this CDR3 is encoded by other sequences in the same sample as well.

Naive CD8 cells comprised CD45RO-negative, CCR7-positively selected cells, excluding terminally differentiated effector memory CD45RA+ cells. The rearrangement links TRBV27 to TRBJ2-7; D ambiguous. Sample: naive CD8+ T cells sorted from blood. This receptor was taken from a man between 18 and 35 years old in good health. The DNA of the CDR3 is TGTGCCAGCAGTTTGTACAGCTCCTACGAGCAGTACTTC. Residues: CASSLYSSYEQYF.